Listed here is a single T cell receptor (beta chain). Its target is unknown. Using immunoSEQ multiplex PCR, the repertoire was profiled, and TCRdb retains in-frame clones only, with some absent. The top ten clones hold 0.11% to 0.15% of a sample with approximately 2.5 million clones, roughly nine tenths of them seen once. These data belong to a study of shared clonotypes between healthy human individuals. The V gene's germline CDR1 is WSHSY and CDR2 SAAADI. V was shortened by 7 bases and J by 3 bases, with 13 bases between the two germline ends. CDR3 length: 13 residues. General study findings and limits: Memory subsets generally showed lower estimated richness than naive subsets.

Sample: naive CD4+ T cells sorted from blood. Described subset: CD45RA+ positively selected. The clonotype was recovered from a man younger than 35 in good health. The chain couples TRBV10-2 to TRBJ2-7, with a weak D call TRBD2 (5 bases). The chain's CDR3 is CASKDLGLYEQYF. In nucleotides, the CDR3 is TGCGCCAGCAAGGACTTAGGGCTCTACGAGCAGTACTTC.